Below, one T cell receptor (beta chain) is given with its context. Clones were sequenced by immunoSEQ multiplex PCR, and TCRdb holds only the in-frame ones, with some missing. The sample contains 300,000 to 400,000 clones, about nine tenths of which appear only once. Between the trimmed V and J ends, which lost 0 bases and 2 bases, there was a span of 10 bases. This CDR3 has 15 residues. The germline V gene encodes CDR1 SGHTA and CDR2 FQGTGA. The sample comes from a study of blood T cell repertoires in COVID-19. The chain links TRBV7-3 to TRBJ1-1, with TRBD1 as a possible D gene (5 bases). The sequence came from a man aged 25-40 years with COVID-19, enrolled during active disease. Source material: peripheral blood. CDR3 protein: CASSLTPGPNTEAFF. The CDR3 DNA follows: TGTGCCAGCAGCTTAACTCCAGGGCCAAACACTGAAGCTTTCTTT. The complete variable domain, with remaining parts taken from reference TRBV7-3 and TRBJ1-1, reads GAGVSQTPSNKVTEKGKYVELRCDPISGHTALYWYRQSLGQGPEFLIYFQGTGAADDSGLPNDRFFAVRPEGSVSTLKIQRTERGDSAVYLCASSLTPGPNTEAFFGQGTRLTVV.